The clone carrying this TCR beta chain came up a few times. The data stem from a study of human T cells and chemical hapten exposure. On the study more broadly: In the sensitization step, 2% DPC was placed on about 2 cm by about 2 cm of upper inner arm skin.

The time point here: patch test 3, about 24 weeks after DPC sensitization. Described treatment: therapeutic diphenylcyclopropenone sensitization with weekly scalp DPC. Total RNA came from unfractionated whole blood. The trim removed 1 base at V and 7 bases at J, leaving 3 bases unmatched. The germline CDR1 and CDR2 sequences are SNHLY and FYNNEI. The CDR3 totals 16 residues. The library tagged individual cDNA molecules with unique molecular identifiers. Per the original data handling: There were a median of roughly 100,000 TCRs per sample, with a range from about 20,000 to 700,000. Using its own MiXCR run on the RACE reads, TCRdb lists one record per CDR3 protein. TCRdb's processing, not the authors', yielded these V and J calls. This sample has some 180,000 distinct CDR3 sequences, with approximately 26% found just once.

The input for sequencing was whole blood, taken in connection with sensitization to the hapten diphenylcyclopropenone (DPC). This TCR was sampled from a middle-aged woman with alopecia areata. Some clones in this sample may be carry-over from other donors' samples. The chain has TRBV2 and TRBJ2-1, with 14 bases lining up with TRBD2. DNA for the CDR3: TGTGCCAGCAGTGAAGGGACTAGCGGGAGGCGGAATGAGCAGTTCTTC. Its translation is CASSEGTSGRRNEQFF. The full variable domain, in which reference TRBV2 and TRBJ2-1 provide the parts outside the CDR3, is EPEVTQTPSHQVTQMGQEVILRCVPISNHLYFYWYRQILGQKVEFLVSFYNNEISEKSEIFDDQFSVERPDGSNFTLKIRSTKLEDSAMYFCASSEGTSGRRNEQFFGPGTRLTVL.